These 9 T cell receptor beta chains came from one sample sequenced in a study of blood T cell repertoires in COVID-19. Profiled with immunoSEQ multiplex PCR; TCRdb holds only in-frame clones, not every one. The sample holds approximately 66,000 clones; 85% to 90% are singletons and the top ten take approximately 1.5%. What was sequenced was peripheral blood. These receptors all come from a man aged 55 to 70 with acute or convalescent COVID-19.

V usage is TRBV18 and J usage is TRBJ1-2, with 7 bases lining up with TRBD1. Germline V CDR1 and CDR2: KGHSH, LQKENI. There are 13 residues in the CDR3. V gave up 3 bases and J gave up 4 bases; unmatched junction bases: 2. The CDR3 protein is CASSPEGAYGYTF. CDR3 DNA sequence: TGTGCCAGCTCACCGGAGGGGGCCTATGGCTACACCTTC.

The chain recombines TRBV14 with TRBJ1-4; D is unresolved. The CDR3 has 14 amino acids. Germline V lookup: CDR1 SGHDN, CDR2 FVKESK. The V and J ends lost 5 bases and 6 bases respectively, with 13 bases between them. The CDR3 nucleotides are TGTGCCAGCAGCGTTTCTGGGCCTTATGAAAAACTGTTTTTT. Protein sequence: CASSVSGPYEKLFF.

The chain couples TRBV18 to TRBJ2-2; 8 bases align to TRBD1. Germline CDR1 reads KGHSH; CDR2 reads LQKENI. V lost 6 bases, J lost 2 bases, and 8 bases stayed unmatched. The CDR3 has 16 residues. CDR3 in DNA: TGTGCCAGCTCCAGGGACAGGACAGATAACACCGGGGAGCTGTTTTTT. Residues: CASSRDRTDNTGELFF.

The V call is TRBV29-1, the J call TRBJ2-5; maybe TRBD2 (5 bases). Germline V gene data show CDR1 as SQVTM and CDR2 as ANQGSEA. The V end was cut by 4 bases, the J end by 2 bases, with 5 bases between. The CDR3 loop spans 11 amino acids. CDR3 bases: TGCAGCGTTGGGACTCAAGAGACCCAGTACTTC. Its protein product is CSVGTQETQYF.

The chain is built from TRBV3-1 (or the pseudogene TRBV3-2) and TRBJ2-1; 8 bases are a match to TRBD2. J was trimmed by 4 bases and V by 1 base; bases with no gene match: 6. The CDR3 is 16 amino acids. Germline values: CDR1 LGHDT, CDR2 YNNKEL (reference sequence). The CDR3 is CASSQVRGGGYNEQFF. The CDR3 DNA follows: TGTGCCAGCAGCCAAGTTCGGGGGGGCGGATACAATGAGCAGTTCTTC.

The chain employs TRBV27 and TRBJ2-7; D remains ambiguous. V was cut by 2 bases and J by 2 bases, with 13 bases left in between. This CDR3 has 15 residues. Germline CDR1 is MNHEY and CDR2 is SMNVEV (reference sequence). This CDR3 reads CASSLTPVTTYEQYF. DNA for the CDR3: TGTGCCAGCAGTTTAACCCCCGTTACTACCTACGAGCAGTACTTC.

The chain is built from TRBV7-6 and TRBJ2-7, with a weak D call TRBD1 (6 bases). Germline V gene sequence: CDR1 SGHVS, CDR2 FNYEAQ. Deletions cut 3 bases from V and 4 bases from J, with 10 bases between. The CDR3 has 13 residues. The DNA of the CDR3 is TGTGCCAGCAGCTTGTCACAGGGATACGAGCAGTACTTC. Amino acids: CASSLSQGYEQYF.

This chain links TRBV11-2 with TRBJ1-6; D ambiguous. The CDR3 length is 15 residues. The V and J ends lost 1 base and 7 bases respectively, with 11 bases between them. Germline values: CDR1 SGHAT, CDR2 FQNNGV. CDR3 in DNA: TGTGCCAGCAGCTTAGGTGGGGAGTTAAATTCACCCCTCCACTTT. Its translation: CASSLGGELNSPLHF. Drawing the rest from reference TRBV11-2 and TRBJ1-6, the complete variable domain is EAGVAQSPRYKIIEKRQSVAFWCNPISGHATLYWYQQILGQGPKLLIQFQNNGVVDDSQLPKDRFSAERLKGVDSTLKIQPAKLEDSAVYLCASSLGGELNSPLHFGNGTRLTVT.

The chain employs TRBV6-5 and TRBJ2-3; 7 nucleotides line up with TRBD2. This CDR3 contains 13 residues. CDR1 and CDR2 from the germline V gene are MNHEY and SVGAGI. Germline trimming cut 7 bases from V and 6 bases from J; bases unmatched to any gene: 7. In nucleotides, the CDR3 is TGTGCCAGCAAGTGGGGGGGAGGGGATACGCAGTATTTT. Translation gives CASKWGGGDTQYF.